Listed below are T cell receptor beta chains from one sample, sequenced in a study of T cell responses to AZD1222 COVID-19 vaccine. Clones were read by immunoSEQ multiplex PCR, and TCRdb kept only the in-frame ones, dropping some. The table shows approximately 220,000 clones, with 93% occurring only once. The source was peripheral blood, collected on day 0 of MenACWY control vaccination. These receptors were taken from an adult in good health. Both conserved end residues are part of each CDR3.

j_call v_call cdr3_aa
TRBJ1-1 TRBV7-2 CASSLQGLNTEAFF
TRBJ1-2 TRBV19 CASSISTSNYGYTF
TRBJ1-5 TRBV19 CASTTGPQPQHF
TRBJ2-2 TRBV6-5 CATRASTGELFF
TRBJ2-1 TRBV18 CASSRGGPIAGEQFF
TRBJ2-5 TRBV29-1 CSVVQLETQYF
TRBJ2-3 TRBV10-1 CASSKLAGGGGTQYF
TRBJ1-1 TRBV20-1 CSARGTEAFF
TRBJ1-3 TRBV2 CASSEAQIVIYF
TRBJ1-2 TRBV20-1 CSARVRNGYTF
TRBJ2-6 TRBV7-2 CASSLGLSGANVLTF
TRBJ1-2 TRBV9 CASSVDRYGYTF
TRBJ2-1 TRBV7-8 CASSLVAGEQFF
TRBJ1-5 TRBV2 CASRGQGQPQHF
TRBJ1-3 TRBV2 CASSGGNGNTIYF
TRBJ1-5 TRBV19 CASSIGHNQPQHF
TRBJ2-2 TRBV6-5 CASSYTSGGLPGELFF
TRBJ2-7 TRBV6-5 CASSTGGGSTYEQYF
TRBJ1-1 TRBV7-2 CASSWGTGGNTEAFF
TRBJ2-1 TRBV5-1 CASRKAGDSYNEQFF
TRBJ1-2 TRBV18 CASSPPLSVQGEDGYTF
TRBJ1-6 TRBV10-1 CASTPPGQGLLSPLHF
TRBJ1-5 TRBV19 CATLKLIGSQTSNQPQHF
TRBJ1-2 TRBV10-1 CASSDSATVYGYTF
TRBJ1-1 TRBV5-4 CASSPDRVLGNTEAFF
TRBJ1-6 TRBV6-2/TRBV6-3 CASSPPGQPYSPLHF
TRBJ2-1 TRBV10-1 CASPYFRTGPYNEQFF
TRBJ1-5 TRBV7-8 CASSSDRPHSNQPQHF
TRBJ1-1 TRBV10-2 CASREGTPAMNTEAFF
TRBJ1-1 TRBV19 CASSIKADRGSTEAFF
TRBJ1-2 TRBV4-1 CASGRDRVNYGYTF
TRBJ1-6 TRBV30 CAWSEGQGSFSPLHF
TRBJ2-2 TRBV29-1 CSVAPGGPGELFF
TRBJ2-5 TRBV7-2 CASSLGRGGETQYF
TRBJ2-1 TRBV7-2 CASRQQGASIMNEQFF
TRBJ2-2 TRBV5-1 CASSSGFTDTGELFF
TRBJ1-2 TRBV7-6 CASSPDRDTYGYTF
TRBJ1-5 TRBV27 CASSLDAWQPQHF
TRBJ1-1 TRBV27 CASSLGYMNTEAFF
TRBJ2-3 TRBV27 CASRRLAGGSTDTQYF
TRBJ1-2 TRBV11-2 CASSLPGGYGYTF
TRBJ2-3 TRBV6-5 CASSYRGGPDTQYF
TRBJ1-2 TRBV30 CAWEQGNYGYTF
TRBJ2-5 TRBV18 CASSPPGRAVQETQYF
TRBJ1-2 TRBV3-1/TRBV3-2 CASSLGQGVEGYTF
TRBJ2-1 TRBV21-1 CASSKVAVHWRLSYNEQFF
TRBJ1-5 TRBV6-6 CASSLLTDSNQPQHF
TRBJ1-3 TRBV18 CASSPSLNSLGNTIYF
TRBJ1-5 TRBV6-6 CASSPGDRGPNQPQHF
TRBJ1-2 TRBV27 CASSSPGSPNYGYTF
TRBJ2-1 TRBV3-1/TRBV3-2 CASSQGRGRLAEQFF
TRBJ1-1 TRBV18 CASSPILPRENTEAFF